A selection of T cell receptor beta chains follows, all from one sample in a study of control samples from healthy donors and cancer patients. Sequencing used immunoSEQ multiplex PCR; TCRdb keeps in-frame clones, though not all of them. This sample has just under 150,000 clones, with 75% to 95% found just once. Source material: blood. The receptor set was obtained from a man aged 25 to 45 in good health. CDR3s include the opening cysteine and the closing phenylalanine or tryptophan. A D gene is named only where the DNA matches it firmly. Rows may omit the clone size; those that give it use once, few, many or a size class.

CATSEAGGYTF,TGTGCCACCAGTGAAGCGGGGGGCTACACCTTC,TRBJ1-2,TRBV24-1,NA,NA
CASTRWNTEAFF,TGTGCCAGCACGAGGTGGAACACTGAAGCTTTCTTT,TRBJ1-1,TRBV28,NA,NA
CASSLEVRSPYNEQFF,TGTGCCAGCAGCTTGGAGGTGCGTTCGCCCTACAATGAGCAGTTCTTC,TRBJ2-1,TRBV5-5,NA,NA
CATTSYRIYEQYF,TGTGCCACCACATCTTACCGAATCTACGAGCAGTACTTC,TRBJ2-7,TRBV6-5,NA,few
CASSQNNFYEQYF,TGTGCCAGCAGTCAAAACAACTTCTACGAGCAGTACTTC,TRBJ2-7,TRBV28,NA,NA
CAWSTGSSGNTIYF,TGTGCCTGGAGCACGGGGAGCTCTGGAAACACCATATATTTT,TRBJ1-3,TRBV30,NA,NA
CASSWGENYEQYF,TGTGCCAGCAGTTGGGGTGAGAACTACGAGCAGTACTTC,TRBJ2-7,TRBV12-3/TRBV12-4,NA,NA
CASSYRSQTNTEAFF,TGTGCCAGCAGTTATCGTAGTCAGACGAACACTGAAGCTTTCTTT,TRBJ1-1,TRBV6-5,NA,NA
CASSFLDRGRGTGELFF,TGCGCCAGCAGCTTTCTCGACAGGGGGCGAGGGACCGGGGAGCTGTTTTTT,TRBJ2-2,TRBV5-1,TRBD1,NA
CASTKTGSHNSPLHF,TGTGCCAGCACCAAGACAGGGTCCCATAATTCACCCCTCCACTTT,TRBJ1-6,TRBV2,TRBD1,NA
CASSYRQGTEAFF,TGTGCCAGCAGTTACCGACAGGGCACTGAAGCTTTCTTT,TRBJ1-1,TRBV28,TRBD1,NA
CASSIMGTGPPGEQFF,TGTGCCAGTAGTATTATGGGAACAGGTCCTCCAGGTGAGCAGTTCTTC,TRBJ2-1,TRBV19,NA,NA
CASRRTGGVDRNQPQHF,TGTGCCAGTAGACGGACAGGGGGCGTAGACCGCAATCAGCCCCAGCATTTT,TRBJ1-5,TRBV19,TRBD1,NA
CASGSPQGLHEKLFF,TGTGCTAGTGGTTCCCCACAGGGTCTTCACGAAAAACTGTTTTTT,TRBJ1-4,TRBV12-5,NA,NA
CASRGWGSYEQYF,TGTGCCAGCAGGGGGTGGGGCTCCTACGAGCAGTACTTC,TRBJ2-7,TRBV2,NA,NA
CASGSGTSGVTDTQYF,TGTGCTAGTGGTTCTGGGACTAGCGGGGTGACAGATACGCAGTATTTT,TRBJ2-3,TRBV12-5,TRBD2,NA
CASRTGTGGGQPQHF,TGTGCCAGCAGAACCGGGACAGGGGGAGGTCAGCCCCAGCATTTT,TRBJ1-5,TRBV28,TRBD1,NA
CASSTRDNQPQHF,TGTGCCAGTAGTACAAGGGACAATCAGCCCCAGCATTTT,TRBJ1-5,TRBV19,NA,NA
CASSLDIVGTEAFF,TGTGCCAGCAGCTTAGATATCGTCGGCACTGAAGCTTTCTTT,TRBJ1-1,TRBV7-8,NA,NA
CASSLRTQNTEAFF,TGTGCCAGCAGCCTACGGACACAGAACACTGAAGCTTTCTTT,TRBJ1-1,TRBV9,NA,NA
CASSQVGDNSYNEQFF,TGCGCCAGCAGCCAAGTTGGAGACAACTCCTACAATGAGCAGTTCTTC,TRBJ2-1,TRBV4-1,NA,once
CASSIREGGNYGYTF,TGTGCCAGTAGTATACGAGAAGGAGGGAACTATGGCTACACCTTC,TRBJ1-2,TRBV19,NA,NA
CATGGQGGGYTF,TGCGCCACCGGGGGACAGGGTGGTGGCTACACCTTC,TRBJ1-2,TRBV5-1,TRBD1,NA
CASSLFGGPSSYEQYF,TGTGCCAGCAGCTTATTTGGGGGGCCCTCCTCCTACGAGCAGTACTTC,TRBJ2-7,TRBV7-9,NA,NA
CASSQTGVSYEQYF,TGTGCCAGCAGCCAGACAGGGGTATCCTACGAGCAGTACTTC,TRBJ2-7,TRBV7-9,TRBD1,NA
CASSLAGRGTGDSYEQYF,TGTGCCAGCAGCTTGGCTGGTCGTGGGACAGGGGATTCCTACGAGCAGTACTTC,TRBJ2-7,TRBV5-6,TRBD1,NA
CASSVGNRGSGYTF,TGTGCCAGCAGCGTAGGGAACAGGGGTTCTGGCTACACCTTC,TRBJ1-2,TRBV9,TRBD1,NA
CASRRTGGQAFF,TGTGCCAGCAGACGGACAGGGGGGCAAGCTTTCTTT,TRBJ1-1,TRBV6-5,TRBD1,NA